Sequencing of this TCR beta chain was carried out in a study of blood T cells in healthy people across ages. As for the study in general: About one barcoded beta molecule was captured per two T cells (by template switching). Study results and limitations: Percentage of naive T cells showed a strong correlation with TCR beta diversity.

V was clipped by 6 bases and J by 8 bases; unmatched bases: 12. The CDR3 covers 13 residues. Germline values: CDR1 SQVTM, CDR2 ANQGSEA. Primed by a sample-barcoded 5' primer and a J-beta primer mix, a second PCR proceeded for 7 to 11 cycles. TCRdb fed the 5' RACE reads into MiXCR, producing one record per CDR3 protein. The profile shows 1.6 million or so distinct CDR3 sequences, about 35% of them singletons. Every sample had a minimum of 6 million PBMCs isolated. This clonotype has ten or more counts. Antigen unknown. The chain couples TRBV29-1 to TRBJ1-2, with TRBD1 identical over 7 bases. Sequenced sample: blood. The source is a young woman in good health. The CDR3 spells CSVPKEGAGGYTF. Here the CDR3 DNA reads TGCAGCGTCCCTAAGGAGGGGGCGGGAGGCTACACCTTC. The variable domain in full, completed from reference TRBV29-1 and TRBJ1-2, reads SAVISQKPSRDICQRGTSLTIQCQVDSQVTMMFWYRQQPGQSLTLIATANQGSEATYESGFVIDKFPISRPNLTFSTLTVSNMSPEDSSIYLCSVPKEGAGGYTFGSGTRLTVV.